These 15 T cell receptor beta chains share one sample of origin, sequenced in a study of prognosis after radiotherapy for stage I lung cancer. Using two-round multiplex PCR, the authors amplified TCR beta CDR3 from genomic DNA. TRBV and TRBJ genes each had their own specific primers in first-round PCR. TCRdb redid the calling of the multiplex PCR reads with MiXCR, one entry per CDR3 protein. Of around 59,000 distinct CDR3 sequences listed, approximately 25% were seen once; the top ten hold around 6.8%. This specimen was PBMCs, taken before or after stereotactic body radiation therapy (not recorded which). The source is a donor over 45 with non-small cell lung cancer.

The rearrangement uses TRBV3-1 and TRBJ1-1, with D unresolved. The length of the CDR3 is 13 residues. Germline CDR1 LGHDT, CDR2 YNNKEL (reference sequence). Trimming pared 4 bases from V and 2 bases from J, leaving 8 bases between. The CDR3 nucleotides are TGTGCCAGCAGCCCTCGAATAAACACTGAAGCTTTCTTT. As protein: CASSPRINTEAFF.

This clonotype was counted ten times or more. This chain uses TRBV3-1 with TRBJ2-2; D may be TRBD2 (5 bases). The CDR3 has 15 residues. V was cut by 5 bases and J by 5 bases, with 15 bases left in between. Germline-derived CDR1 and CDR2 are LGHDT and YNNKEL (reference sequence). Here the CDR3 DNA reads TGTGCCAGCAGCGACTTGGACGGGGTTACCGGGGAGCTGTTTTTT. It encodes CASSDLDGVTGELFF. Drawing the rest from reference TRBV3-1 and TRBJ2-2, the complete variable domain is DTAVSQTPKYLVTQMGNDKSIKCEQNLGHDTMYWYKQDSKKFLKIMFSYNNKELIINETVPNRFSPKSPDKAHLNLHINSLELGDSAVYFCASSDLDGVTGELFFGEGSRLTVL.

Points on this clonotype: A far larger clone lies a single base away; this is likely a read error. The CDR3: CASSYGGAGRPQHF. In nucleotides, the CDR3 is TGTGCCAGCAGTTACGGGGGGGCAGGGCGGCCCCAGCATTTT. The chain couples TRBV6-4 to TRBJ1-5; tentatively, D is TRBD1 (6 bases). The CDR3 loop spans 14 amino acids. The germline CDR1 and CDR2 sequences are MRHNA and SNTAGT. Trimming removed 5 bases from V and 9 bases from J, with 17 bases in between.

The rearrangement links TRBV6-1 to TRBJ2-2, with D tentatively TRBD1 or TRBD2 (5 bases each). V was cut by 8 bases and J by 5 bases, with 12 bases left in between. Germline V CDR1 and CDR2: MNHNS, SASEGT. The CDR3 length is 13 residues. CDR3 region: CASRGSGTGELFF. Written as DNA, the CDR3 is TGTGCCAGCCGGGGCAGTGGTACCGGGGAGCTGTTTTTT.

The count of this clonotype is one. A single base is all that separates this from a far larger clone, so a read error is likely. J is TRBJ2-7 and V is TRBV6-4; either TRBD1 or TRBD2 may supply D (5 bases each). The CDR3 contains 12 residues. The germline V gene has CDR1 MRHNA and CDR2 SNTAGT. As DNA, the CDR3 is TGTGCCTGCAGCCCCGACAGCTTCGGGGAGTACTTC. Its translation: CACSPDSFGEYF.

This clonotype was seen ten or more times. The chain recombines TRBV7-2 with TRBJ1-5; 8 bases fit TRBD1. V trimming: 5 bases; J trimming: 6 bases; junction bases outside the gene matches: 9. The CDR3 loop spans 15 amino acids. The V gene's germline CDR1 is SGHTA and CDR2 FQGNSA. Written as DNA, the CDR3 is TGTGCCAGCAGCGCGTCAGGGGGCGTAATTCAGCCCCAGCATTTT. Residues: CASSASGGVIQPQHF.

In this sample, this clonotype turned up many times. This CDR3 reads CASSLGTRATEAFF. The CDR3 coding sequence is TGCGCCAGCAGCTTAGGGACCAGGGCCACTGAAGCTTTCTTT. The chain couples TRBV5-1 to TRBJ1-1; the D gene is possibly TRBD1 (5 bases). The CDR3 has 14 residues. CDR1 is SGHRS and CDR2 is YFSETQ in the germline V gene. The V and J ends lost 2 bases and 4 bases respectively, with 12 bases between them. Full variable domain (rest looked up from reference TRBV5-1 and TRBJ1-1): KAGVTQTPRYLIKTRGQQVTLSCSPISGHRSVSWYQQTPGQGLQFLFEYFSETQRNKGNFPGRFSGRQFSNSRSEMNVSTLELGDSALYLCASSLGTRATEAFFGQGTRLTVV.

Details on this clonotype: A much larger clone lies a single base off, so this may be a read error. The V gene is TRBV2, the J gene TRBJ2-7; D is undetermined. There are 12 residues in the CDR3. Germline values: CDR1 SNHLY, CDR2 FYNNEI. The CDR3 DNA reads TGTGCCGGCAGTCCCCTAAGTCCGGAGCAGTACTTC. As protein: CAGSPLSPEQYF.

The table lists this clonotype with many counts. The genes are TRBV19 and TRBJ2-1, with 8 bases matching TRBD2. This CDR3 comprises 16 residues. The V gene's germline CDR1 is LNHDA and CDR2 SQIVND (reference sequence). The ends lost 5 bases at V and 1 base at J; junction bases unmatched: 7. The chain's CDR3 is CASSGGGRLSYNEQFF. The CDR3 DNA reads TGTGCCAGTAGTGGCGGGGGGCGGCTATCCTACAATGAGCAGTTCTTC.

This clonotype was seen many times. This chain uses TRBV7-3 with TRBJ2-1; D remains ambiguous. The V end lost 1 base, the J end lost 6 bases, and 13 bases lay between the germline ends. Per the germline V gene, CDR1 is SGHTA and CDR2 is FQGTGA. There are 15 residues in the CDR3. Here the CDR3 DNA reads TGTGCCAGCAGCTTAATGCCCGGAACCTCCAATGAGCAGTTCTTC. As protein: CASSLMPGTSNEQFF.

This clonotype has at least ten counts. The chain is built from TRBV4-1 and TRBJ2-1; the D gene is possibly TRBD2 (6 bases). The CDR3 extends over 14 amino acids. Germline loops: CDR1 MGHRA, CDR2 YSYEKL. Trimming removed 4 bases at V and 5 bases at J, with 12 bases between. CDR3 in amino acids: CASSPGLANNEQFF. The CDR3 bases are TGCGCCAGCAGCCCGGGACTGGCAAACAATGAGCAGTTCTTC.

This clonotype was recorded at least ten times. The chain uses TRBV9 and TRBJ1-6, with 7 bases matching TRBD1. The CDR3 has 14 residues. From germline, CDR1 is SGDLS and CDR2 YYNGEE. V gave up 3 bases and J gave up 10 bases; unmatched junction bases: 7. CDR3 region: CASSARTGLSPLHF. The CDR3 nucleotides read TGTGCCAGCAGCGCCCGGACAGGATTATCACCCCTCCACTTT.

To note about this clonotype: A far more abundant clone sits one base away, making this likely a read error. The J gene is TRBJ1-6, the V gene TRBV6-5; D gene uncertain. The CDR3 loop spans 15 amino acids. V lost 6 bases and J 9 bases, leaving 18 bases between the germline ends. CDR1 and CDR2 from the germline V gene are MNHEY and SVGAGI. The CDR3 sequence is CASSLGRVPPSPLHF. The CDR3 region has the DNA TGTGCCAGCAGCCTCGGGAGGGTCCCCCCTTCACCCCTCCACTTT.

With respect to this clonotype: This could be a read error, since a much larger clone is one nucleotide away. The chain joins TRBV18 to TRBJ2-7; the D gene could be TRBD1 or TRBD2 (5 bases each). Germline lookup yields CDR1 KGHSH and CDR2 LQKENI. The CDR3 totals 15 residues. The V end was cut by 4 bases, the J end by 2 bases, with 15 bases between. In DNA form, the CDR3 reads TGTGCCAGCTCACTTCATGGGACCCACCCCTACGAGCAGTACTTC. Protein sequence: CASSLHGTHPYEQYF. The full variable domain, rest sourced from reference TRBV18 and TRBJ2-7, is NAGVMQNPRHLVRRRGQEARLRCSPMKGHSHVYWYRQLPEEGLKFMVYLQKENIIDESGMPKERFSAEFPKEGPSILRIQQVVRGDSAAYFCASSLHGTHPYEQYFGPGTRLTVT.

The sample holds many counts of this clonotype. The J gene is TRBJ2-5, the V gene TRBV20-1; 10 nucleotides align to TRBD2. Trimming at V came to 3 bases and at J to 2 bases, leaving 9 bases not matched to a gene. The CDR3 extends over 16 amino acids. CDR1 DFQATT and CDR2 SNEGSKA come from the germline V gene (reference sequence). CDR3 sequence: CSARASGGPRQETQYF. Written as DNA, the CDR3 is TGCAGTGCTAGGGCTAGCGGGGGCCCGAGGCAAGAGACCCAGTACTTC.